The next 7 T cell receptor beta chains were all read from a single sample in a study of cytomegalovirus exposure and HLA in healthy donors (dated by TCRdb to between 2016 and 2019). The library was made by the immunoSEQ multiplex PCR assay. For the multiplex PCR, a mixture combining 60 forward primers for TCR Vbeta segments and 13 reverse primers for TCR Jbeta segments was used. TCRdb took this table from immuneACCESS and kept in-frame rearrangements with V and J called. Such tables lack part of the clones; where checked against another copy, unresolved V genes explain under half of the gap, and the rest is unexplained. A total of approximately 180,000 clones appear in this sample, over 75% of them only once. Clones ranked in the top ten supply 5% to 7% of the sample. Sequenced material: PBMCs. Every receptor here comes from a man aged 35 to 55 in good health and CMV-seropositive.

The chain couples TRBV7-3 to TRBJ1-2; TRBD1 matches 7 bases. Per germline, CDR1 SGHTA and CDR2 FQGTGA. Trimming cost V 4 bases and J 4 bases; bases outside gene matches: 12. The CDR3 extends over 16 amino acids. DNA of the CDR3: TGTGCCAGCAGCTCCTCTATGGGGACAGACACCTATGGCTACACCTTC. Its translation: CASSSSMGTDTYGYTF.

This clone was counted between two and nine times. As DNA, the CDR3 is TGTGCCAGCAGCTCAAAAACAGTCGCGGGACGGGAGCAGTACTTC. It is translated as CASSSKTVAGREQYF. The chain joins TRBV5-4 to TRBJ2-7, with D possibly matching TRBD2 (6 bases). This CDR3 has 15 amino acids. The germline V gene has CDR1 SGHNT and CDR2 YYREEE (reference sequence). V was pared by 3 bases and J by 7 bases, with 20 bases between.

Here the CDR3 reads CASSARDRAYYGYTF. In DNA form, the CDR3 reads TGTGCCAGCAGCGCTAGGGACAGGGCTTACTATGGCTACACCTTC. V usage is TRBV13 and J usage is TRBJ1-2; 9 nucleotides line up with TRBD1. The CDR3 is made up of 15 amino acids. The V segment lost 5 bases and the J segment 3 bases; nucleotides outside the gene matches: 7. CDR1 and CDR2 (germline): PRHDT, FYEKMQ (reference sequence).

This clone has just one count. The genes are TRBV6-5 and TRBJ2-7; tentative D call: TRBD1 (5 bases). The CDR3 runs to 13 residues. CDR1 is MNHEY, CDR2 SVGAGI, per germline. V shed 2 bases and J shed 6 bases, with 11 bases lying between them. This CDR3 reads CASSYRWGLEQYF. CDR3 nucleotides: TGTGCCAGCAGTTACCGGTGGGGCCTCGAGCAGTACTTC.

The chain recombines TRBV7-9 with TRBJ2-7; no reliable D call. Germline CDR1 is SEHNR and CDR2 is FQNEAQ (reference sequence). The CDR3 totals 11 residues. Trimming removed 3 bases from V and 3 bases from J, with 3 bases in between. The CDR3 here is CASSFSYEQYF. The DNA for the CDR3 is TGTGCCAGCAGCTTCAGCTACGAGCAGTACTTC.

The count of this clone is one. This chain joins TRBV18 and TRBJ1-4; a possible D gene is TRBD1 (5 bases). CDR1 KGHSH and CDR2 LQKENI come from the germline V gene. V gave up 2 bases and J gave up 8 bases, with 12 bases separating them. The CDR3 has 14 amino acids. The DNA for the CDR3 is TGTGCCAGCTCACCAGGCCAGGGAAGAGAAAAACTGTTTTTT. It codes for CASSPGQGREKLFF.

This clone was detected only once. The chain links TRBV5-1 to TRBJ2-2; 7 bases align to TRBD1. Germline V lookup: CDR1 SGHRS, CDR2 YFSETQ. CDR3 length equals 14 residues. V lost 0 bases and J lost 6; bases outside the gene matches: 2. Written as DNA, the CDR3 is TGCGCCAGCAGCTTGGACAGGGGCTCCGGGGAGCTGTTTTTT. Protein sequence: CASSLDRGSGELFF.